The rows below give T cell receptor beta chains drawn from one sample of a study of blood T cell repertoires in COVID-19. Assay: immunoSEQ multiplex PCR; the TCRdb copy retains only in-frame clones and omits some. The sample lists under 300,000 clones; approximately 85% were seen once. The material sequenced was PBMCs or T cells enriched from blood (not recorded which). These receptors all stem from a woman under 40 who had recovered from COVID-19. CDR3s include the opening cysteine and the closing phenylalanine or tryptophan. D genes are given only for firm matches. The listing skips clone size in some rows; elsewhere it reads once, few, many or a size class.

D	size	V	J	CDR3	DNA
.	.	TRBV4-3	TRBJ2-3	CASSLDGGDGLTDTQYF	TGCGCCAGCAGCCTAGACGGGGGAGACGGGCTCACAGATACGCAGTATTTT
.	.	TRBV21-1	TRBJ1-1	CASSTRSPGNTEAFF	TGTGCCAGCAGCACCCGAAGCCCCGGGAACACTGAAGCTTTCTTT
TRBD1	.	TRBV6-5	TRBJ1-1	CASRDRAQNTEAFF	TGTGCCAGCAGAGACAGGGCCCAGAACACTGAAGCTTTCTTT
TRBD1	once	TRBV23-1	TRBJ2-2	CASSLNFHRGDTGELFF	TGCGCCAGCAGCCTCAATTTTCACAGGGGTGATACCGGGGAGCTGTTTTTT
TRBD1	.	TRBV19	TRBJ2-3	CASSIPQGARADTQYF	TGTGCCAGTAGTATCCCCCAGGGGGCGCGAGCAGATACGCAGTATTTT
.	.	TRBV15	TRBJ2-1	CATSRQVSYNEQFF	TGTGCCACCAGCAGACAGGTCTCCTACAATGAGCAGTTCTTC
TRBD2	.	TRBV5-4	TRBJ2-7	CASSPGLAGGYEQYF	TGTGCCAGCAGCCCAGGACTAGCGGGAGGATACGAGCAGTACTTC
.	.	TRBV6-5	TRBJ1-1	CASSYRDRPSTEAFF	TGTGCCAGCAGTTACCGCGACAGGCCGAGCACTGAAGCTTTCTTT
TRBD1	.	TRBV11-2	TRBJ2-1	CASSGTGGFLDEQFF	TGTGCCAGCAGCGGGACAGGGGGCTTTCTGGATGAGCAGTTCTTC
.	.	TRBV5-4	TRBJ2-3	CASSLAGSGTDTQYF	TGTGCCAGCAGCTTGGCGGGGTCTGGCACAGATACGCAGTATTTT
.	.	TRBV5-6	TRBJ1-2	CASSWGTGTAGSYTF	TGTGCCAGCAGCTGGGGAACCGGGACTGCTGGGAGCTACACCTTC
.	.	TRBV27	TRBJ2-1	CASSSPDRDWTYNEQFF	TGTGCCAGCAGTTCGCCGGACCGGGACTGGACCTACAATGAGCAGTTCTTC
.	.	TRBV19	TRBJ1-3	CASSPPLTGNTIYF	TGTGCCAGTAGTCCCCCCTTGACAGGAAACACCATATATTTT
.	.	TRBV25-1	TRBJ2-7	CASSETAHPYEQYF	TGTGCCAGCAGTGAAACTGCTCATCCCTACGAGCAGTACTTC
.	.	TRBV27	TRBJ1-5	CASSQGAGTQPQHF	TGTGCCAGCAGTCAGGGTGCGGGAACTCAGCCCCAGCATTTT
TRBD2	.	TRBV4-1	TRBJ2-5	CASSQGTRVETQYF	TGCGCCAGCAGCCAAGGGACTAGAGTGGAGACCCAGTACTTC
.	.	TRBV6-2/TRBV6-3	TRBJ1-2	CASSYPTDGYTF	TGTGCCAGCAGTTACCCGACTGACGGCTACACCTTC
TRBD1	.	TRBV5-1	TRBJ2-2	CASSAHRTGVNTGELFF	TGCGCCAGCAGCGCCCACAGGACAGGGGTCAACACCGGGGAGCTGTTTTTT
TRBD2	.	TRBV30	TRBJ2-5	CAWSVGRETQYF	TGTGCCTGGAGTGTCGGGAGGGAGACCCAGTACTTC
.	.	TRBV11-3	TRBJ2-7	CASSSGTPYEQYF	TGTGCCAGCAGCTCCGGGACTCCCTACGAGCAGTACTTC
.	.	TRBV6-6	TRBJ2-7	CATTSQGSSYEQYF	TGTGCCACCACAAGCCAAGGGAGTTCCTACGAGCAGTACTTC
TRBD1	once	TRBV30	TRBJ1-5	CAWSQPGQRPNSNQPQHF	TGTGCCTGGAGCCAGCCGGGACAGCGACCAAATAGCAATCAGCCCCAGCATTTT
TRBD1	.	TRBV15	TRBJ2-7	CATSRAPTGPAYEQYF	TGTGCCACCAGCAGGGCTCCGACAGGGCCAGCCTACGAGCAGTACTTC
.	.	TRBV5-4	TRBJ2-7	CASSQRGGGRSYEQYF	TGTGCCAGCAGCCAAAGGGGGGGTGGGAGATCCTACGAGCAGTACTTC
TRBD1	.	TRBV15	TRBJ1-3	CATSRAGQGGGGNTIYF	TGTGCCACCAGCAGAGCTGGACAGGGGGGAGGTGGAAACACCATATATTTT
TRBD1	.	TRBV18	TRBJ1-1	CASSPLGTGSQAFF	TGTGCCAGCTCACCGCTTGGGACAGGGTCACAAGCTTTCTTT
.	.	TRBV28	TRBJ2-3	CASSLVASGTDTQYF	TGTGCCAGCAGTTTGGTGGCTAGCGGCACAGATACGCAGTATTTT
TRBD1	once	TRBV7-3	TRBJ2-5	CASSLEAGGVGTQYF	TGTGCCAGCAGCTTAGAGGCAGGGGGCGTCGGGACCCAGTACTTC
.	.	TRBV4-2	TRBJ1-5	CASSHSGDGYSNQPQHF	TGTGCCAGCAGCCATTCGGGGGACGGGTATAGCAATCAGCCCCAGCATTTT
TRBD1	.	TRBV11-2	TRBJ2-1	CASSLSGQGSYNEQFF	TGTGCCAGCAGCTTATCGGGACAGGGATCCTACAATGAGCAGTTCTTC
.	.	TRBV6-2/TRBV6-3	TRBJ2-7	CASSYIPQSYEQYF	TGTGCCAGCAGTTACATTCCACAGTCCTACGAGCAGTACTTC
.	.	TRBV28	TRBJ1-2	CASSLYRTYGYTF	TGTGCCAGCAGTTTGTACAGAACCTATGGCTACACCTTC
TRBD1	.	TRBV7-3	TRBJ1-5	CASSLEYSGQGYSNQPQHF	TGTGCCAGCAGCTTAGAATATTCGGGACAGGGCTATAGCAATCAGCCCCAGCATTTT
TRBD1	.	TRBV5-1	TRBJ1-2	CASSKRTGEGGYTF	TGCGCCAGCAGCAAACGGACAGGAGAGGGTGGCTACACCTTC
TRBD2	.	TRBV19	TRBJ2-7	CASSSAGESPYEQYF	TGTGCCAGTAGCTCGGCGGGGGAGTCCCCCTACGAGCAGTACTTC
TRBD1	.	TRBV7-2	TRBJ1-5	CASSTGDPGQPQHF	TGTGCCAGCAGCACAGGGGATCCTGGTCAGCCCCAGCATTTT
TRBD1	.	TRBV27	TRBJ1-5	CASSWTGGNQPQHF	TGTGCCAGCAGTTGGACAGGGGGCAATCAGCCCCAGCATTTT
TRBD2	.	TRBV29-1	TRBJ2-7	CSVGTPRGGSYEQYF	TGCAGCGTCGGAACCCCCCGGGGGGGGTCCTACGAGCAGTACTTC
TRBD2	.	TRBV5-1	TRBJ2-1	CASSTLAGGTGNEQFF	TGCGCCAGCAGCACCCTAGCGGGAGGAACGGGCAATGAGCAGTTCTTC
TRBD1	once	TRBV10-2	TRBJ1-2	CASSERDRPNYGYTF	TGCGCCAGCAGTGAGAGGGACAGGCCTAACTATGGCTACACCTTC
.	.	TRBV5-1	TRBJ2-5	CASSLSGVEETQYF	TGCGCCAGCAGCTTGTCAGGGGTAGAGGAGACCCAGTACTTC
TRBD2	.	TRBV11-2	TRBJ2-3	CASSRIQGLAGGLTDTQYF	TGTGCCAGCAGCCGAATTCAAGGACTAGCGGGAGGCCTTACAGATACGCAGTATTTT
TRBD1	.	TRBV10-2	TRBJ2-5	CASSQQGVQETQYF	TGCGCCAGCAGTCAACAGGGGGTGCAAGAGACCCAGTACTTC
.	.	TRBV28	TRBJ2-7	CASSLRRQPYEQYF	TGTGCCAGCAGTTTACGGCGGCAGCCCTACGAGCAGTACTTC